What follows is one T cell receptor (beta chain) and its context. The sample belongs to a study of blood T cell repertoires in COVID-19. The CDR3 runs to 17 residues. Germline V lookup: CDR1 MGHRA, CDR2 YSYEKL. The ends were cut back, 3 bases at V and 1 base at J, with 16 bases in the middle. Assay used: immunoSEQ multiplex PCR; TCRdb lists only in-frame clones, some missing. The data hold about 190,000 clones, with more than 70% observed a single time. The sequenced sample consisted of peripheral blood. The sequence was collected from a woman older than 75 with active or convalescent COVID-19. V is TRBV4-1 and J is TRBJ2-4, with D perhaps TRBD2 (7 bases). CDR3 sequence: CASSHPAWGGAKNIQYF. The CDR3 nucleotides read TGCGCCAGCAGCCATCCGGCGTGGGGGGGCGCCAAAAACATTCAGTACTTC.